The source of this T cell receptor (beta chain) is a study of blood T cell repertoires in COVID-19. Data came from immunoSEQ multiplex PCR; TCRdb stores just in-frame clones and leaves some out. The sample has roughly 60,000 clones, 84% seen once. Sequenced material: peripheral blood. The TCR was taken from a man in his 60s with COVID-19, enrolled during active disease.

CDR3 sequence: CASSYDTAPGSGYTF. In DNA, the CDR3 is TGTGCCAGCAGTTACGACACAGCTCCGGGGTCCGGTTACACCTTC. The rearrangement joins TRBV6-5 to TRBJ1-2; D is ambiguous. CDR3 size: 15 residues. Germline V gives CDR1 MNHEY, CDR2 SVGAGI. Trimming left V 2 bases short and J 11 bases short, with 21 bases between.